In its sample, the clone carrying this TCR beta chain was seen a few times. This record belongs to a study of blood T cell repertoires in COVID-19. Study background: Sites in the United States, Italy and Spain provided acute and convalescent COVID-19 samples. Nucleic acid was either cDNA or gDNA, and it came from T cells, B-cell-depleted T cells, or PBMCs.

In the authors' methods: Estimated nucleated cell counts came from reference gene primer amplification. Libraries were prepared by immunoSEQ multiplex PCR; TCRdb keeps only in-frame clonotypes and omits some of them. V and J calls plus clone size are reproduced from that table; the DNA served to infer D and trimming. Here the sample spans fewer than 200,000 clones, roughly nine tenths being singletons. The receptor's source is a man between 60 and 75 years old with active or convalescent COVID-19. The sample taken for sequencing was peripheral blood.

The CDR3 reads CSVDDDRTVTEAFF. CDR3 DNA sequence: TGCAGCGTAGATGACGACAGGACAGTCACTGAAGCTTTCTTT. The chain is built from TRBV29-1 and TRBJ1-1; tentatively, D is TRBD1 (6 bases). Trimming removed 6 bases from V and 4 bases from J, with 18 bases in between. CDR3 length equals 14 residues. The germline CDR1 and CDR2 sequences are SQVTM and ANQGSEA.